The 7 T cell receptor beta chains presented below share a single source sample, sequenced in a study of CD8+CD57+ T cells in acquired aplastic anemia. Only patients with CD8+CD57+ cell expansion on flow cytometry were chosen for sequencing. Template material for TCR beta VDJ and CDR3 profiling consisted of genomic DNA. TCRdb reprocessed the reads via MiXCR and lists one record per CDR3 protein. The sample has about 40,000 distinct CDR3 sequences, roughly 69% seen once. The sample was sorted CD4+, CD8+, or CD8+CD57+ T cells (not recorded which) from PBMCs. Every receptor here comes from a human donor with aplastic anemia.

The chain links TRBV5-1 to TRBJ1-1; D remains unclear. Between the trimmed V and J ends, which lost 3 bases and 1 base, there was a span of 7 bases. Germline CDR1 reads SGHRS; CDR2 reads YFSETQ. The CDR3 is made up of 13 amino acids. The CDR3 reads CASSYGWNTEAFF. DNA for the CDR3: TGCGCCAGCAGCTATGGTTGGAACACTGAAGCTTTCTTT.

This rearrangement joins TRBV2 to TRBJ1-2; D possibly corresponds to TRBD1 (6 bases). Trimming removed 3 bases at V and 3 bases at J, with 11 bases between. Germline V gives CDR1 SNHLY, CDR2 FYNNEI. This CDR3 is built from 14 residues. The CDR3, as DNA: TGTGCCAGCAGTGACGGGGGGCATGACTATGGCTACACCTTC. Its translation: CASSDGGHDYGYTF.

This clonotype has a single count. CDR3 sequence: CASSYSQIPGQDIYEQYF. CDR3 nucleotides: TGTGCCAGCAGTTACAGTCAAATTCCGGGACAGGACATATACGAGCAGTACTTC. This chain links TRBV6-2 or TRBV6-3 with TRBJ2-7; TRBD1 agrees at 8 bases. The CDR3 length is 18 residues. The J segment lost 4 bases and the V segment lost 2 bases, leaving 16 bases of the junction unmatched. The V gene's germline CDR1 is MNHEY and CDR2 SVGEGT.

The chain couples TRBV10-2 to TRBJ2-5, with D possibly TRBD2 on 5 matching bases. The germline V gene has CDR1 WSHSY and CDR2 SAAADI. The CDR3 is 12 residues long. V lost 8 bases and J lost 5, with 12 bases in between. DNA for the CDR3: TGCGCCAGCCGACCCGGGGTGGAGACCCAGTACTTC. This translates into CASRPGVETQYF.

The chain employs TRBV19 and TRBJ1-2; 9 nucleotides line up with TRBD1. Unmatched junction bases numbered 6, after V lost 5 bases and J lost 2 bases. In germline, CDR1 is LNHDA, CDR2 SQIVND (reference sequence). The CDR3 has 15 residues. The CDR3 sequence is CASSQGTGTNYGYTF. The CDR3 coding sequence is TGTGCCAGTAGTCAAGGGACAGGGACAAACTATGGCTACACCTTC.

This clonotype was recorded a few times. This chain links TRBV29-1 with TRBJ2-5; a possible D gene is TRBD2 (5 bases). With 0 bases removed from V and 3 bases from J, the gap between germline ends came to 8 bases. This CDR3 is 13 amino acids long. Germline CDR1 reads SQVTM; CDR2 reads ANQGSEA. The CDR3 region has the DNA TGCAGCGTTGAAGAAGGACTGGAAGAGACCCAGTACTTC. It codes for CSVEEGLEETQYF.

The chain combines TRBV20-1 with TRBJ2-1; TRBD2 matches 16 bases. The germline CDR1 and CDR2 sequences are DFQATT and SNEGSKA (reference sequence). CDR3 size: 15 residues. Germline trimming cut 3 bases from V and 14 bases from J; bases unmatched to any gene: 10. For the CDR3, the DNA is TGCAGTGCTAGGGGATACGGGACTAGCGGGGGGGCCAAGTTCTTC. It encodes CSARGYGTSGGAKFF.